These 21 T cell receptor beta chains came from one sample sequenced in a study of blood T cell repertoires in COVID-19. Assay: immunoSEQ multiplex PCR; the TCRdb copy retains only in-frame clones and omits some. Of around 220,000 clones in the sample, 88% were seen once. Sample: peripheral blood. Receptors were obtained from a man aged 18 to 30 with active or convalescent COVID-19.

The rearrangement uses TRBV30 and TRBJ2-1, with D perhaps TRBD2 (5 bases). CDR3 length: 14 amino acids. V was pared by 5 bases and J by 4 bases, with 15 bases between. Germline CDR1 is GTSNPN and CDR2 is SVGIG (reference sequence). CDR3 sequence (DNA): TGTGCCTGGGGGTCGGACTGGACGTACAATGAGCAGTTCTTC. It is translated as CAWGSDWTYNEQFF.

This rearrangement joins TRBV21-1 to TRBJ1-1; the table names TRBD1, a call not compared with the DNA. TRBV21-1 is a documented pseudogene. This CDR3 contains 16 residues. CDR3 in amino acids: CASSNDDPGVNTEAFF. DNA of the CDR3: TGTGCCAGCAGCAACGACGATCCAGGGGTGAACACTGAAGCTTTCTTT.

The genes are TRBV24-1 and TRBJ2-7; unclear D gene. Between the trimmed V and J ends, which lost 5 bases and 4 bases, there was a span of 11 bases. The CDR3 has 13 amino acids. Germline CDR1 KGHDR, CDR2 SFDVKD. The CDR3 nucleotides read TGTGCCACCAGTGGACCGGGTAGGTACGAGCAGTACTTC. Protein: CATSGPGRYEQYF.

This chain links TRBV30 with TRBJ1-4, with 9 bases lining up with TRBD1. Germline-derived CDR1 and CDR2 are GTSNPN and SVGIG (reference sequence). The trim removed 6 bases at V and 8 bases at J, leaving 13 bases unmatched. CDR3 length: 15 amino acids. The CDR3, as DNA: TGTGCCTGTCTCCTCGGGACAGGGAAAAGAGAAAAACTGTTTTTT. This encodes CACLLGTGKREKLFF.

The rearrangement joins TRBV9 to TRBJ1-1; maybe TRBD1 (5 bases). Looked up from germline, CDR1 is SGDLS and CDR2 is YYNGEE. V lost 0 bases, J lost 8 bases, and 11 bases lay in between. CDR3 length: 13 amino acids. The CDR3 nucleotides read TGTGCCAGCAGCGTAGGGGGGGGAAGCGAAGCTTTCTTT. It is translated as CASSVGGGSEAFF.

The chain couples TRBV27 to TRBJ1-5, with D possibly being TRBD1 (6 bases). Germline V gene data show CDR1 as MNHEY and CDR2 as SMNVEV (reference sequence). V lost 0 bases to trimming and J lost 7 bases, with 13 bases between them. CDR3 length: 15 amino acids. The CDR3 here is CASSLSAGARQPQHF. CDR3 DNA: TGTGCCAGCAGTTTATCGGCAGGGGCGCGGCAGCCCCAGCATTTT.

V is TRBV27 and J is TRBJ2-7; 8 nucleotides align to TRBD2. The germline V gene has CDR1 MNHEY and CDR2 SMNVEV (reference sequence). Trimming at V came to 8 bases and at J to 2 bases, leaving 8 bases not matched to a gene. The length of the CDR3 is 14 residues. CDR3 nucleotides: TGTGCCAGCGGTCTAGCGGGCACTCCCTACGAGCAGTACTTC. This sequence encodes CASGLAGTPYEQYF.

This clone has more than one count but fewer than ten. Here the CDR3 reads CASSQIRGYTEAFF. In DNA, the CDR3 is TGTGCCAGCAGCCAGATTAGGGGATATACTGAAGCTTTCTTT. V usage is TRBV7-2 and J usage is TRBJ1-1; a possible D gene is TRBD1 (5 bases). In germline, CDR1 is SGHTA, CDR2 FQGNSA. V gave up 5 bases and J gave up 5 bases, with 15 bases separating them. The CDR3 totals 14 residues.

The chain uses TRBV10-3 and TRBJ2-3; D might be TRBD2 (6 bases). Trimming took 2 bases from V and 12 from J, leaving 18 bases between them. The germline V gene has CDR1 ENHRY and CDR2 SYGVKD. The CDR3 has 14 amino acids. CDR3 protein: CAISEPRDSLGQYF. CDR3 nucleotide sequence: TGTGCCATCAGTGAGCCCCGGGACTCCCTAGGTCAGTATTTT.

The V gene is TRBV7-2, the J gene TRBJ2-7, with a possible D match to TRBD2 (5 bases). The V end was cut by 5 bases, the J end by 3 bases, with 17 bases between. The CDR3 loop spans 15 amino acids. Germline values: CDR1 SGHTA, CDR2 FQGNSA. In DNA form, the CDR3 reads TGTGCCAGCAGCATTGTCCCTTTTCGGGGCTACGAGCAGTACTTC. Protein product: CASSIVPFRGYEQYF. The full variable domain, completed using reference TRBV7-2 and TRBJ2-7, is GAGVSQSPSNKVTEKGKDVELRCDPISGHTALYWYRQSLGQGLEFLIYFQGNSAPDKSGLPSDRFSAERTGGSVSTLTIQRTQQEDSAVYLCASSIVPFRGYEQYFGPGTRLTVT.

The gene calls are TRBV5-1 and TRBJ2-7, with 9 bases matching TRBD1. J gave up 2 bases and V 5 bases, and 5 bases lay outside the gene matches. CDR3 length: 14 residues. Germline CDR1 SGHRS, CDR2 YFSETQ. The DNA of the CDR3 is TGCGCCAGCAGTGCCGGGACAGGGACCTACGAGCAGTACTTC. Translating gives CASSAGTGTYEQYF.

This chain uses TRBV18 with TRBJ1-4; 7 nucleotides agree with TRBD1. Germline lookup yields CDR1 KGHSH and CDR2 LQKENI. The CDR3 loop spans 16 amino acids. V trimming: 4 bases; J trimming: 5 bases; junction bases outside the gene matches: 10. The CDR3 bases are TGTGCCAGCTCACTCTCGCGGACAGGCTCCAATGAAAAACTGTTTTTT. This encodes CASSLSRTGSNEKLFF.

V is TRBV28 and J is TRBJ2-7; the D gene is possibly TRBD2 (6 bases). The CDR3 extends over 15 amino acids. The germline CDR1 and CDR2 sequences are MDHEN and SYDVKM. V lost 7 bases and J lost 2, with 18 bases in between. CDR3 in amino acids: CASTMRRVGTYEQYF. The CDR3 coding sequence is TGTGCCAGCACCATGAGGAGGGTAGGCACCTACGAGCAGTACTTC.

The CDR3 coding sequence is TGTGCCAGTAGTTCGGACAGGGTCTTACCCCAGTACTTC. Translation gives CASSSDRVLPQYF. The rearrangement uses TRBV19 and TRBJ2-7, with 8 positions matching TRBD1. This CDR3 is built from 13 residues. The germline CDR1 and CDR2 sequences are LNHDA and SQIVND (reference sequence). The J segment lost 10 bases and the V segment lost 5 bases, leaving 10 bases of the junction unmatched.

The chain couples TRBV28 to TRBJ1-4; 7 positions agree with TRBD1. This CDR3 has 14 amino acids. V was clipped by 5 bases and J by 14 bases; unmatched bases: 14. Germline CDR1 MDHEN, CDR2 SYDVKM. The CDR3 here is CASSTDRVYYGLFF. CDR3 DNA sequence: TGTGCCAGCAGTACCGACAGGGTCTATTACGGTCTGTTTTTT.

The chain uses TRBV10-1 and TRBJ2-2, with 7 nucleotides matching TRBD1. The germline gives CDR1 WNHNN, CDR2 SYGVQD (reference sequence). The CDR3 runs to 12 residues. With V trimmed by 8 bases and J by 7 bases, 4 bases remained unmatched. The CDR3 protein is CASQGVGGELFF. In DNA, the CDR3 is TGCGCCAGCCAGGGGGTTGGCGGGGAGCTGTTTTTT.

This clone showed up just once. J is TRBJ1-6 and V is TRBV5-6; possible D gene TRBD1, 5 bases. V gave up 7 bases and J gave up 9 bases, with 11 bases separating them. Germline CDR1 reads SGHDT; CDR2 reads YYEEEE. The CDR3 covers 12 residues. The CDR3 DNA is TGTGCCAGCGGGGCCTCGGGTTCACCCCTCCACTTT. This gives the protein CASGASGSPLHF.

The genes are TRBV30 and TRBJ1-5, with TRBD1 matching over 9 bases. V lost 5 bases, J lost 1 base, and 3 bases stayed unmatched. Germline lookup yields CDR1 GTSNPN and CDR2 SVGIG (reference sequence). There are 14 residues in the CDR3. CDR3 DNA: TGTGCCTGGGGACAGGGGTTGAGCAATCAGCCCCAGCATTTT. It yields the protein CAWGQGLSNQPQHF.

The chain recombines TRBV7-2 with TRBJ1-3, with D perhaps matching TRBD1 (5 bases). From germline, CDR1 is SGHTA and CDR2 FQGNSA. The CDR3 runs to 16 residues. V was trimmed by 4 bases and J by 1 base, leaving 14 bases between them. The CDR3 sequence: CASSYQGLESGNTIYF. The CDR3 region has the DNA TGTGCCAGCAGCTACCAGGGCCTAGAATCTGGAAACACCATATATTTT.

J is TRBJ2-3 and V is TRBV7-6, with 7 bases fitting TRBD1. CDR1 is SGHVS, CDR2 FNYEAQ, per germline. The CDR3 is made up of 15 amino acids. The trim removed 1 base at V and 0 bases at J, leaving 1 base unmatched. This CDR3 is CASSLGTGSTDTQYF. The CDR3 nucleotides read TGTGCCAGCAGCTTAGGGACAGGCAGCACAGATACGCAGTATTTT.

The J gene is TRBJ2-7, the V gene TRBV3-1 (or the pseudogene TRBV3-2), with 12 bases lining up with TRBD2. V lost 0 bases to trimming and J lost 4 bases; unmatched junction nucleotides: 13. CDR1 is LGHDT and CDR2 is YNNKEL in the germline V gene (reference sequence). This CDR3 is built from 19 residues. The CDR3 DNA sequence: TGTGCCAGCAGCCAAGAACTTCGGACTAGCGGGATTTTGATGTACGAGCAGTACTTC. This translates into CASSQELRTSGILMYEQYF.